The 23 T cell receptor beta chains in this list originate from one sample, sequenced in a study of OX40 agonist ivuxolimab in advanced cancers. Measured with immunoSEQ multiplex PCR; TCRdb has only the in-frame clones, and not every one. The sample holds 55,000 to 75,000 clones, around 93% seen once. The sequencing used CD4+ or CD8+ T cells sorted from blood, collected in a trial of the OX40 agonist ivuxolimab. The receptors here all came from an adult with an advanced solid tumor such as melanoma, head and neck, liver or kidney cancer.

The chain is built from TRBV27 and TRBJ2-7; 7 nucleotides match TRBD2. The CDR3 spans 16 residues. Unmatched junction bases numbered 13, after V lost 5 bases and J lost 3 bases. CDR1 MNHEY and CDR2 SMNVEV come from the germline V gene (reference sequence). CDR3 nucleotides: TGTGCCAGCAGTCGGACTTTGGGGAGGGCCGTCTACGAGCAGTACTTC. Its protein is CASSRTLGRAVYEQYF.

V gene TRBV7-6 combines with J gene TRBJ2-7; D is possibly TRBD1 (5 bases). Trimming shortened V by 1 base and J by 2 bases, and 9 bases separated the two germline ends. This CDR3 comprises 14 residues. Germline V gene data show CDR1 as SGHVS and CDR2 as FNYEAQ. Written as DNA, the CDR3 is TGTGCCAGCAGCTTAGGCCAGGGCACCTACGAGCAGTACTTC. Residues: CASSLGQGTYEQYF.

The V and J genes are TRBV29-1 and TRBJ2-1, with D unresolved. The germline gives CDR1 SQVTM, CDR2 ANQGSEA. V was pared by 4 bases and J by 8 bases, with 3 bases between. This CDR3 has 9 amino acids. DNA of the CDR3: TGCAGCGTTGGATATGAGCAGTTCTTC. It encodes CSVGYEQFF.

V and J are TRBV28 and TRBJ2-7; D may be TRBD2 (7 bases). V lost 3 bases, J lost 4 bases, and 13 bases lay in between. The CDR3 has 14 residues. Germline CDR1 and CDR2: MDHEN and SYDVKM. The CDR3 region is CASSFFGGQYEQYF. The CDR3 bases are TGTGCCAGCAGTTTTTTCGGGGGGCAATACGAGCAGTACTTC.

The rearrangement links TRBV7-7 to TRBJ2-2; 13 nucleotides line up with TRBD2. Looked up from germline, CDR1 is SSHAT and CDR2 is FNYEAQ (reference sequence). Trimming took 3 bases from V and 5 from J; bases not matched to a gene: 3. The CDR3 is 16 amino acids. As DNA, the CDR3 is TGTGCCAGCAGCTTGGGGACTAGCGGGACTACCGGGGAGCTGTTTTTT. As protein: CASSLGTSGTTGELFF. The whole variable domain, filled in from reference TRBV7-7 and TRBJ2-2, reads GAGVSQSPRYKVTKRGQDVTLRCDPISSHATLYWYQQALGQGPEFLTYFNYEAQPDKSGLPSDRFSAERPEGSISTLTIQRTEQRDSAMYRCASSLGTSGTTGELFFGEGSRLTVL.

The chain couples TRBV7-9 to TRBJ2-5, with D tentatively TRBD1 or TRBD2 (5 bases each). V was trimmed by 2 bases and J by 2 bases, leaving 9 bases between them. This CDR3 contains 14 residues. The V gene's germline CDR1 is SEHNR and CDR2 FQNEAQ (reference sequence). CDR3: CASSLNGGQETQYF. The CDR3 DNA follows: TGTGCCAGCAGCTTAAATGGGGGACAAGAGACCCAGTACTTC. Full variable domain (missing parts from reference TRBV7-9 and TRBJ2-5): DTGVSQNPRHKITKRGQNVTFRCDPISEHNRLYWYRQTLGQGPEFLTYFQNEAQLEKSRLLSDRFSAERPKGSFSTLEIQRTEQGDSAMYLCASSLNGGQETQYFGPGTRLLVL.

The gene calls are TRBV6-5 and TRBJ2-7, with D maybe TRBD1 (5 bases). This CDR3 region has 13 residues. CDR1 MNHEY and CDR2 SVGAGI come from the germline V gene. The V gene lost 6 bases and the J gene lost 1 base, with 10 bases spanning the gap. CDR3 in amino acids: CASSLGESYEQYF. In DNA form, the CDR3 reads TGTGCCAGCAGCCTAGGGGAATCCTACGAGCAGTACTTC.

J is TRBJ2-7 and V is TRBV4-1, with TRBD2 as a possible D gene (5 bases). The CDR3 is 14 amino acids. Germline-derived CDR1 and CDR2 are MGHRA and YSYEKL. V was clipped by 4 bases and J by 3 bases, with 13 bases between them. Written as DNA, the CDR3 is TGCGCCAGCAGCCGAGCAGCGGAGCTCTACGAGCAGTACTTC. It specifies CASSRAAELYEQYF.

The chain links TRBV9 to TRBJ2-4; D unresolved. The CDR3 loop spans 15 amino acids. Per the germline V gene, CDR1 is SGDLS and CDR2 is YYNGEE. V was pared by 0 bases and J by 7 bases, with 14 bases between. The CDR3 protein is CASSVEQAASNIQYF. For the CDR3, the DNA is TGTGCCAGCAGCGTAGAGCAGGCAGCGTCGAACATTCAGTACTTC.

The V call is TRBV7-9, the J call TRBJ2-3; the D is unclear. V was trimmed by 5 bases and J by 3 bases, leaving 6 bases between them. CDR1 is SEHNR, CDR2 FQNEAQ, per germline (reference sequence). The CDR3 has 12 amino acids. The CDR3 reads CASSQGTDTQYF. The CDR3 nucleotides are TGTGCCAGCAGCCAAGGAACAGATACGCAGTATTTT.

This clone was counted a single time. The rearrangement joins TRBV5-1 to TRBJ2-5, with D possibly being TRBD1 (6 bases). The germline gives CDR1 SGHRS, CDR2 YFSETQ. The CDR3 is 13 residues long. The V end was cut by 4 bases, the J end by 5 bases, with 12 bases between. CDR3 region: CASSPGVEETQYF. The CDR3 DNA sequence: TGCGCCAGCAGCCCAGGGGTGGAGGAGACCCAGTACTTC.

The V call is TRBV5-1, the J call TRBJ1-1, with 7 positions matching TRBD1. Germline assignment: CDR1 SGHRS and CDR2 YFSETQ. The CDR3 contains 14 residues. V lost 0 bases to trimming and J lost 4 bases; unmatched junction nucleotides: 3. The CDR3 protein is CASSLEQGPTEAFF. The DNA of the CDR3 is TGCGCCAGCAGCTTGGAACAGGGGCCCACTGAAGCTTTCTTT.

This sequence joins TRBV7-8 and TRBJ2-5, with D perhaps TRBD2 (6 bases). Germline V lookup: CDR1 SGHVS, CDR2 FQNEAQ. The V gene lost 1 base and the J gene lost 5 bases, with 20 bases spanning the gap. The CDR3 is made up of 17 amino acids. CDR3 DNA sequence: TGTGCCAGCAGCTTAGATTTGGAGGGACTGGCTTTGGAGACCCAGTACTTC. It yields the protein CASSLDLEGLALETQYF.

This clone appeared once. CDR3 in DNA: TGTGCCAGTACAGGCAGGGCGAACGAGCAGTACTTC. This encodes CASTGRANEQYF. The chain carries TRBV19 and TRBJ2-7; D perhaps matches TRBD1 (5 bases). Per germline, CDR1 LNHDA and CDR2 SQIVND (reference sequence). The V and J ends lost 7 bases and 5 bases respectively, with 12 bases between them. The CDR3 consists of 12 residues.

The rearrangement links TRBV19 to TRBJ2-2, with D unclear. The CDR3 covers 15 residues. Germline V gene lookup returns CDR1 LNHDA and CDR2 SQIVND (reference sequence). Trimming shortened V by 3 bases and J by 1 base, and 9 bases separated the two germline ends. The CDR3: CASSMIPLNTGELFF. In DNA, the CDR3 is TGTGCCAGTAGTATGATCCCCCTGAACACCGGGGAGCTGTTTTTT.

The rearrangement uses TRBV5-1 and TRBJ2-5, with 9 positions matching TRBD2. The junction had 11 bases not matched to a gene; V was cut back by 3 bases and J by 5 bases. Germline V gives CDR1 SGHRS, CDR2 YFSETQ. The CDR3 has 16 amino acids. The CDR3 DNA reads as TGCGCCAGCAGCTGGGGGTTAGCGGGAGCTGAGGAGACCCAGTACTTC. Residues: CASSWGLAGAEETQYF.

This clone was observed a few times. The CDR3 DNA reads as TGCGCCAGCAGCCAAGGACGTGGACTAGCCGGGGAGCTGTTTTTT. As protein: CASSQGRGLAGELFF. V and J are TRBV4-3 and TRBJ2-2; 7 bases are shared with TRBD2. This CDR3 is 15 amino acids long. V was clipped by 1 base and J by 6 bases; unmatched bases: 5. Looked up from germline, CDR1 is LGHNA and CDR2 is YSLEER.

The rearrangement uses TRBV19 and TRBJ2-7; D possibly uses TRBD1 or TRBD2 (5 bases each). Per germline, CDR1 LNHDA and CDR2 SQIVND (reference sequence). Trimming removed 5 bases from V and 3 bases from J, with 14 bases in between. The CDR3 consists of 14 residues. In DNA form, the CDR3 reads TGTGCCAGTAGTCAAAGGGACCGACACTACGAGCAGTACTTC. Translation gives CASSQRDRHYEQYF.

The rearrangement uses TRBV4-3 and TRBJ2-7, with TRBD1 as a possible D gene (6 bases). CDR1 LGHNA and CDR2 YSLEER come from the germline V gene. CDR3 length: 15 residues. Between the trimmed V and J ends, which lost 0 bases and 4 bases, there was a span of 13 bases. CDR3 bases: TGCGCCAGCAGCCAAGATCGCAGGGGCTTTTACGAGCAGTACTTC. It codes for CASSQDRRGFYEQYF.

J is TRBJ2-7 and V is TRBV5-5; D is ambiguous. Germline CDR1 SGHKS, CDR2 YYEKEE (reference sequence). CDR3 length equals 14 residues. V was pared by 3 bases and J by 0 bases, with 10 bases between. Here the CDR3 reads CASSSPSSSYEQYF. DNA for the CDR3: TGTGCCAGCAGCTCTCCTAGTAGCTCCTACGAGCAGTACTTC. The whole variable domain, filled in from reference TRBV5-5 and TRBJ2-7, reads DAGVTQSPTHLIKTRGQQVTLRCSPISGHKSVSWYQQVLGQGPQFIFQYYEKEERGRGNFPDRFSARQFPNYSSELNVNALLLGDSALYLCASSSPSSSYEQYFGPGTRLTVT.

V and J are TRBV11-1 and TRBJ1-1; 8 bases are shared with TRBD1. Trimming removed 3 bases from V and 5 bases from J; junction bases left unmatched: 14. Germline V gene sequence: CDR1 SGHAT, CDR2 FQDESV (reference sequence). CDR3 length: 17 amino acids. The CDR3 coding sequence is TGTGCCAGCAGCTTCGCCCGGGACAGGAGTTCGGATACTGAAGCTTTCTTT. It codes for CASSFARDRSSDTEAFF.

The chain is built from TRBV15 and TRBJ2-3; TRBD2 aligns across 12 bases. The J segment lost 0 bases and the V segment lost 5 bases, leaving 3 bases of the junction unmatched. CDR1 is LNHNV, CDR2 YYDKDF, per germline (reference sequence). There are 16 residues in the CDR3. The CDR3 DNA is TGTGCCACCAGCCAAGGACTAGCGGGAAGCACAGATACGCAGTATTTT. This sequence encodes CATSQGLAGSTDTQYF.

This sequence joins TRBV28 and TRBJ2-5; D perhaps matches TRBD2 (6 bases). V lost 3 bases and J 2 bases, leaving 13 bases between the germline ends. From germline, CDR1 is MDHEN and CDR2 SYDVKM. CDR3 length: 15 amino acids. This CDR3 is CASSLGIADQETQYF. CDR3 DNA sequence: TGTGCCAGCAGTTTGGGCATAGCGGATCAAGAGACCCAGTACTTC.